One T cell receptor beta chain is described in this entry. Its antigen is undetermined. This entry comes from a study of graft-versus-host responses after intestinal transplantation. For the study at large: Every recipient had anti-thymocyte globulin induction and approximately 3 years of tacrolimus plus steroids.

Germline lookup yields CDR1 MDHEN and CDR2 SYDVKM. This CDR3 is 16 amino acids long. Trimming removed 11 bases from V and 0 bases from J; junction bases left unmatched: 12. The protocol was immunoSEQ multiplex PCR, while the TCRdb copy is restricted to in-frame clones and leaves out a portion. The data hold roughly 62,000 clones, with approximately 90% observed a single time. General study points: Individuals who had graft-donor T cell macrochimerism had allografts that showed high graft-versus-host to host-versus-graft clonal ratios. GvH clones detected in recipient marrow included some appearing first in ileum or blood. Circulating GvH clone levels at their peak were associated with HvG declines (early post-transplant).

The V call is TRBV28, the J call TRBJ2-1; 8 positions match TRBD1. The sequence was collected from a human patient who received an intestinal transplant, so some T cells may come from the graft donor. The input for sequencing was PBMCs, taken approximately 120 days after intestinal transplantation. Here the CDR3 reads CAGSGAGGYSYNEQFF. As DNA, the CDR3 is TGTGCCGGTTCCGGGGCAGGGGGCTACTCCTACAATGAGCAGTTCTTC.